This TCR beta chain comes out of a study of blood T cell repertoires in COVID-19 (dated by TCRdb to the early 2020s). Study-wide context: Samples covering the acute and convalescent phases of COVID-19 were provided by collaborators in the United States, Italy and Spain. Deeply sampled blood TCRbeta repertoires from subjects exposed to, actively infected with, or recovered from COVID-19 were included in the dataset. A freely available public database, intended as a resource for researchers studying the immune response to SARS-CoV-2, is where the repertoires were released. The prospective study material was composed of cDNA or gDNA derived from T cells, B-cell-depleted T cells, or PBMCs. Samples were obtained from the ongoing ImmuneRACE study (first 160 participants) and from about 1,300 subjects provided by 6 global collaborators. Where available, HLA class I and class II types were obtained from metadata supplied by the sample provider rather than from assay-based typing. The sample metadata nearly always contained a de-identified subject ID, COVID-19 status, age in years and sex.

Points on this clone: The clone's antigen remains unknown. Per-base quality was not reported, and no clone a single base away is much larger than it.

The paper's findings and limits, for the study overall: How much clinical and demographic metadata was included differed by source and by participant, and the metadata was provided uncurated.

Enrolling through a virtual design, the prospective study's participants ranged in age from roughly 18 to 100 years and lived across 20 to 25 United States geographic areas. Cohort assignment in the prospective study relied on participant-reported clinical history from a screening survey and a study questionnaire. ImmuneRACE Cohort 3 recovered participants were defined by two consecutive negative NP/OP PCR tests, healthcare professional clearance, or symptom resolution. In the prospective study, mobile phlebotomists collected whole blood, serum and a nasopharyngeal or oropharyngeal swab from each participant. Participants in the prospective study had the option to provide additional blood draws and questionnaires over an approximately two-month period. Before DNA extraction, prospective study blood samples were shipped either frozen or at room temperature. Germline trimming amounts to 6 bases on V and 1 base on J, with 3 as the count of junction bases outside the gene matches. The CDR3 has 13 amino acids, counting the end cysteine and phenylalanine. Solely the CDR3 DNA is kept, with 39 bases framed from the first base. For CDR1 and CDR2, the germline V gene lists SQVTM and ANQGSEA.

TCRbeta CDR3 regions were amplified from genomic DNA using the immunoSEQ Assay, a bias-controlled multiplex PCR. The original methods were these. Nucleated cell counts per sample were estimated from amplification of reference gene primers within the assay. To quantify the absolute abundance of each unique TCRbeta CDR3 rearrangement, sequence reads were collapsed and filtered. For each sample, productive Simpson clonality was calculated by taking the square root of Simpson's diversity index across productive rearrangements. TCRdb took this table from immuneACCESS and kept in-frame rearrangements with V and J called. Such tables lack part of the clones; where checked against another copy, unresolved V genes explain under half of the gap, and the rest is unexplained. D and trimming were read from the DNA, whereas the V and J calls and clone size are those reported in that table. The sample includes about 430,000 clones, with around 89% observed a single time. The ten largest clones capture around 1.1% of the sample.

Sequencing input: PBMCs or T cells enriched from blood (not recorded which). The chain uses TRBV29-1 and TRBJ1-3, with 7 junctional bases fitting TRBD1. The clonotype comes from a man aged 30-40 years who had recovered from COVID-19. The bases are TGCAGCGTAGAACAGGGGTCTGGAAACACCATATATTTT. This translates into CSVEQGSGNTIYF.